The 24 T cell receptor beta chains presented below share a single source sample, sequenced in a study of blood T cell repertoires in COVID-19. The data were produced by immunoSEQ multiplex PCR, yet TCRdb's version contains in-frame clones alone and is incomplete. Of some 100,000 clones listed, 70% to 90% are singletons. Input material: peripheral blood. The origin of the receptors is a woman aged 60 to 75 with acute or convalescent COVID-19.

This clone showed up just a few times. The chain uses TRBV3-1 (or the pseudogene TRBV3-2) and TRBJ1-2; a possible D gene is TRBD1 (5 bases). From germline, CDR1 is LGHDT and CDR2 YNNKEL (reference sequence). The CDR3 loop spans 13 amino acids. Trimming pared 1 base from V and 8 bases from J, leaving 11 bases between. The CDR3 sequence: CASSQGQFRGYTF. Written as DNA, the CDR3 is TGTGCCAGCAGCCAAGGACAGTTCCGAGGCTACACCTTC.

J is TRBJ2-2 and V is TRBV13, with TRBD1 identical over 11 bases. With V trimmed by 5 bases and J by 4 bases, 6 bases remained unmatched. This CDR3 has 16 amino acids. Germline V gene data show CDR1 as PRHDT and CDR2 as FYEKMQ (reference sequence). CDR3 loop: CASSMDRGRITGELFF. For the CDR3, the DNA is TGTGCCAGCAGCATGGACAGGGGGCGCATCACCGGGGAGCTGTTTTTT.

The chain combines TRBV19 with TRBJ2-2; the match to TRBD1 covers 10 bases. Unmatched junction bases numbered 8, after V lost 7 bases and J lost 6 bases. The CDR3 is 15 residues long. The germline CDR1 and CDR2 sequences are LNHDA and SQIVND (reference sequence). For the CDR3, the DNA is TGTGCCAGTAACCGGGGACAGGGGAATCCCGGGGAGCTGTTTTTT. As protein: CASNRGQGNPGELFF.

The chain employs TRBV5-4 and TRBJ2-3; 13 nucleotides line up with TRBD2. CDR3 length: 16 amino acids. Germline CDR1 SGHNT, CDR2 YYREEE (reference sequence). Trimming removed 3 bases from V and 3 bases from J; junction bases left unmatched: 4. The CDR3, as DNA: TGTGCCAGCAGCTCCGGACTAGCGGGAGTGACAGATACGCAGTATTTT. This gives the protein CASSSGLAGVTDTQYF. The variable domain in full, completed from reference TRBV5-4 and TRBJ2-3, reads ETGVTQSPTHLIKTRGQQVTLRCSSQSGHNTVSWYQQALGQGPQFIFQYYREEENGRGNFPPRFSGLQFPNYSSELNVNALELDDSALYLCASSSGLAGVTDTQYFGPGTRLTVL.

The chain links TRBV29-1 to TRBJ2-3, with 9 bases aligning to TRBD2. This CDR3 is 13 amino acids long. V shed 3 bases and J 10 bases; nucleotides not matched to a gene: 8. CDR1 and CDR2 from the germline V gene are SQVTM and ANQGSEA. The CDR3 loop reads CSVDLGLALAQYF. CDR3 DNA: TGCAGCGTTGACCTCGGACTAGCGTTGGCGCAGTATTTT.

The V and J genes are TRBV27 and TRBJ2-7, with 10 bases that match TRBD2. The V segment lost 4 bases and the J segment 0 bases; nucleotides outside the gene matches: 3. The CDR3 spans 15 residues. Germline V lookup: CDR1 MNHEY, CDR2 SMNVEV (reference sequence). In nucleotides, the CDR3 is TGTGCCAGCAGTTGGGCTAGCGGGAGCTCCTACGAGCAGTACTTC. The encoded protein is CASSWASGSSYEQYF.

V and J are TRBV6-5 and TRBJ1-2; the D gene is possibly TRBD1 (6 bases). From germline, CDR1 is MNHEY and CDR2 SVGAGI. V lost 7 bases and J lost 8, with 17 bases in between. The CDR3 is made up of 13 amino acids. The CDR3 region is CASTEGGGWGYTF. DNA of the CDR3: TGTGCCAGCACCGAGGGAGGGGGTTGGGGCTACACCTTC.

The rearrangement uses TRBV9 and TRBJ2-2, with TRBD2 matching 9 bases. The CDR3 is made up of 15 amino acids. Germline values: CDR1 SGDLS, CDR2 YYNGEE. With V trimmed by 4 bases and J by 2 bases, 3 bases remained unmatched. CDR3 sequence: CASSLAGSNTGELFF. The CDR3 DNA follows: TGTGCCAGCAGCCTAGCGGGATCCAACACCGGGGAGCTGTTTTTT.

V is TRBV12-3 or TRBV12-4 and J is TRBJ2-1, with D perhaps TRBD1 (5 bases). Trimming cost V 3 bases and J 4 bases, with 7 bases left between them. The CDR3 is made up of 13 amino acids. CDR3 nucleotide sequence: TGTGCCAGCAGTTTTCGGACATACAATGAGCAGTTCTTC. Its translation is CASSFRTYNEQFF.

The count of this clone is one. An end of the junction does not agree with germline; a read error may underlie this. The chain carries TRBV6-5 and TRBJ2-4; 7 bases map to TRBD2. The CDR3 sequence is 15 residues long. Germline CDR1 and CDR2: MNHEY and SVGAGI. The CDR3 protein is CATSSGWEVRNIQYF. CDR3 in DNA: TGTGCCACCAGTAGCGGGTGGGAGGTGAGGAACATTCAGTACTTC.

The chain couples TRBV15 to TRBJ1-2; 10 nucleotides match TRBD1. The V and J ends lost 3 bases and 0 bases, in that order; junction bases with no gene match: 4. CDR1 and CDR2 (germline): LNHNV, YYDKDF (reference sequence). The CDR3 runs 16 residues. The CDR3 protein is CATSRGTGDTNYGYTF. In DNA, the CDR3 is TGTGCCACCAGCAGGGGGACAGGGGATACTAACTATGGCTACACCTTC.

A note on this clone: The same CDR3 can be traced to other DNA sequences in this sample. The chain couples TRBV9 to TRBJ1-1; 7 nucleotides line up with TRBD1. V shed 0 bases, J shed 0 bases, and the junction held 5 bases outside the gene matches. The CDR3 length is 16 residues. Germline CDR1 SGDLS, CDR2 YYNGEE. The CDR3 sequence: CASSVVPTGVNTEAFF. The CDR3 nucleotides read TGTGCCAGCAGCGTAGTCCCCACAGGGGTGAACACTGAAGCTTTCTTT.

The J gene is TRBJ1-6, the V gene TRBV27; tentative D call: TRBD1 (5 bases). This CDR3 is built from 15 residues. Trimming stripped 5 bases from V and 10 bases from J, with 18 bases between. CDR1 MNHEY and CDR2 SMNVEV come from the germline V gene (reference sequence). CDR3 DNA sequence: TGTGCCAGCAGTCCTAAACCGGGACTGATGTCACCCCTCCACTTT. Translating gives CASSPKPGLMSPLHF.

The rearrangement uses TRBV18 and TRBJ2-5; TRBD2 matches at 7 bases. The CDR3 loop spans 14 amino acids. Losses at the gene ends were 3 bases for V and 4 bases for J; bases not matched to a gene: 5. CDR1 and CDR2 (germline): KGHSH, LQKENI. The DNA of the CDR3 is TGTGCCAGCTCACCTCTAGCGGACCGAGAGACCCAGTACTTC. Translated: CASSPLADRETQYF.

The chain combines TRBV12-3 or TRBV12-4 with TRBJ1-2, with a possible D match to TRBD1 (5 bases). The V end lost 7 bases, the J end lost 4 bases, and 13 bases lay between the germline ends. The CDR3 is 13 residues long. CDR3 residues: CASNPGGTYGYTF. DNA of the CDR3: TGTGCCAGCAACCCAGGCGGGACCTATGGCTACACCTTC.

This rearrangement joins TRBV20-1 to TRBJ1-5; no definite D call. Germline CDR1 DFQATT, CDR2 SNEGSKA (reference sequence). The CDR3 is 15 amino acids. Trimming took off 3 bases at V and 7 bases at J, with 19 bases between the two ends. In DNA, the CDR3 is TGCAGTGCTAGTCTTGCCGCGGATGCAAGCCAGCCCCAGCATTTT. Translating gives CSASLAADASQPQHF.

The chain combines TRBV7-9 with TRBJ2-3, with TRBD1 matching over 10 bases. Germline CDR1 and CDR2: SEHNR and FQNEAQ (reference sequence). The CDR3 has 15 residues. The junction had 3 bases not matched to a gene; V was cut back by 4 bases and J by 2 bases. The CDR3 spells CASSWGQGTTDTQYF. The CDR3 DNA reads TGTGCCAGCAGCTGGGGACAGGGGACCACAGATACGCAGTATTTT.

This chain connects TRBV27 to TRBJ1-1, with no clear D. Trimming shortened V by 2 bases and J by 5 bases, and 9 bases separated the two germline ends. The CDR3 length is 13 residues. Germline V gene sequence: CDR1 MNHEY, CDR2 SMNVEV (reference sequence). CDR3 coding DNA: TGTGCCAGCAGTTTACTACGAGGGACTGAAGCTTTCTTT. Translated, it gives CASSLLRGTEAFF.

The chain couples TRBV6-6 to TRBJ1-2; 7 bases agree with TRBD1. This CDR3 comprises 15 residues. Germline trimming cut 8 bases from V and 0 bases from J; bases unmatched to any gene: 9. Germline V gene lookup returns CDR1 MNHNY and CDR2 SVGAGI (reference sequence). The CDR3 coding sequence is TGTGCCAGCTGGCCGGGACAGACTACTAACTATGGCTACACCTTC. Translation gives CASWPGQTTNYGYTF.

The V gene is TRBV9, the J gene TRBJ1-6, with unresolved D. Trimming removed 4 bases at V and 8 bases at J, with 13 bases between. This CDR3 region has 14 residues. The V gene's germline CDR1 is SGDLS and CDR2 YYNGEE. The CDR3 nucleotides read TGTGCCAGCAGCTCCCGCAGCGGGGATTCACCCCTCCACTTT. It translates to CASSSRSGDSPLHF.

This clone was recorded only once. Other DNA sequences of this sample code for an identical CDR3. The rearrangement links TRBV19 to TRBJ1-5; D gene ambiguous. CDR3 length: 13 amino acids. Germline loops: CDR1 LNHDA, CDR2 SQIVND (reference sequence). V was trimmed by 0 bases and J by 7 bases, leaving 7 bases between them. CDR3 region: CASSIEGGQPQHF. Here the CDR3 DNA reads TGTGCCAGTAGTATAGAGGGAGGGCAGCCCCAGCATTTT.

The rearrangement links TRBV11-2 to TRBJ2-1; D remains unclear. Trimming shortened V by 2 bases and J by 0 bases, and 8 bases separated the two germline ends. The CDR3 is made up of 15 amino acids. Per germline, CDR1 SGHAT and CDR2 FQNNGV. The CDR3 region is CASSLLSVSYNEQFF. CDR3 sequence (DNA): TGTGCCAGCAGCTTACTTAGTGTCTCCTACAATGAGCAGTTCTTC.

The rearrangement links TRBV15 to TRBJ2-1; 9 bases are shared with TRBD2. The CDR3 is made up of 12 amino acids. Germline V gives CDR1 LNHNV, CDR2 YYDKDF (reference sequence). Trimming took 9 bases from V and 10 from J; bases not matched to a gene: 7. CDR3 residues: CATQREVGEQFF. The CDR3 nucleotides read TGTGCCACGCAGCGGGAGGTGGGAGAGCAGTTCTTC.

The V gene is TRBV6-5, the J gene TRBJ2-7, with D possibly TRBD2 on 5 matching bases. The V gene lost 6 bases and the J gene lost 7 bases, with 16 bases spanning the gap. This CDR3 has 13 residues. Germline V gives CDR1 MNHEY, CDR2 SVGAGI. The CDR3 DNA follows: TGTGCCAGCAGAACGGGATTGCTAGGTGAGCAGTACGTC. Protein sequence: CASRTGLLGEQYV.